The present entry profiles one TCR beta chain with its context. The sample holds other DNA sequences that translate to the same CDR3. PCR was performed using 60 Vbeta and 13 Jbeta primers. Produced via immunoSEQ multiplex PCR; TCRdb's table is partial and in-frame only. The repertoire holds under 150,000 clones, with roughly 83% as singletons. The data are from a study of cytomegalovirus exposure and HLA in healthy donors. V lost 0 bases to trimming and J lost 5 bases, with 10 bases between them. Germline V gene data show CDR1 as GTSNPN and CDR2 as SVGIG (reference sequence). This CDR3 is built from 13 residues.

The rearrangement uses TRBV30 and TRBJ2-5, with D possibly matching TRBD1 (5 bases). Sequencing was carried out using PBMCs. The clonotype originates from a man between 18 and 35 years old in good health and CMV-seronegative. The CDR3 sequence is CAWSVRVRETQYF. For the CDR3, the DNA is TGTGCCTGGAGTGTCAGGGTGCGGGAGACCCAGTACTTC.